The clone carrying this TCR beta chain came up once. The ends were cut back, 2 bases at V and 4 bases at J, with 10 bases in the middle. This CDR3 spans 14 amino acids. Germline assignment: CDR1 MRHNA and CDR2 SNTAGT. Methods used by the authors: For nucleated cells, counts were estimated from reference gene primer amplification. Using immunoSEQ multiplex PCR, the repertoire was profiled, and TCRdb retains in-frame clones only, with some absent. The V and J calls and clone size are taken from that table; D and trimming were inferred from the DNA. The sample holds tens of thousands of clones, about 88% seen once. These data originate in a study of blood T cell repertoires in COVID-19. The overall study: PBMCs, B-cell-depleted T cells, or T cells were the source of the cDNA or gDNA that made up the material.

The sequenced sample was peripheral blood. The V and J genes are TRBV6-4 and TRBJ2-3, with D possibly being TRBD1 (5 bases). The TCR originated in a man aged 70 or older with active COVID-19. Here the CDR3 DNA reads TGTGCCAGCAGTGACGGCCAGGGTCCAGATACGCAGTATTTT. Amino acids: CASSDGQGPDTQYF.